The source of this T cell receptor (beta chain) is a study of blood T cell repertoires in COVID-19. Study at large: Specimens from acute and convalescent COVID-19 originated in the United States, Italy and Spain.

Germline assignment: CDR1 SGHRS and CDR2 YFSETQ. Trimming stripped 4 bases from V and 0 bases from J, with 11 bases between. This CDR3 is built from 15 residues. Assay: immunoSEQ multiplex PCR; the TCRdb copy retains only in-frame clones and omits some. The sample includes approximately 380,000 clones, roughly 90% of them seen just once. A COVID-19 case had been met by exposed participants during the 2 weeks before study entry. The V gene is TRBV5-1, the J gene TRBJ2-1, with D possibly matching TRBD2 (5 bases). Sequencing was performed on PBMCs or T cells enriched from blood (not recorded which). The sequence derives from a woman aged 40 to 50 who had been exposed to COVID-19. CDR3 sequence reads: CASSVIASSYNEQFF. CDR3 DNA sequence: TGCGCCAGCAGCGTTATAGCGAGCTCCTACAATGAGCAGTTCTTC.